The 5 T cell receptor beta chains given below trace back to one sample, sequenced in a study of cytomegalovirus exposure and HLA in healthy donors. 60 Vbeta and 13 Jbeta primers were used in PCR. Only in-frame clones appear in the TCRdb table, and some are missing; sequencing was by immunoSEQ multiplex PCR. The table includes 150,000 to 180,000 clones, approximately 79% detected once. Sequenced input: PBMCs. The receptors stem from a woman between 45 and 60 years old in good health and CMV-seropositive.

This clone was seen only once. The J gene is TRBJ1-1, the V gene TRBV2, with TRBD1 matching over 7 bases. The V gene end was trimmed by 6 bases and the J gene end by 7 bases; junction bases not matched to a gene: 14. CDR1 SNHLY and CDR2 FYNNEI come from the germline V gene. The CDR3 is 15 residues long. The DNA for the CDR3 is TGTGCCAGCAGGGAACAGGGGTCGGCGGTTGGTGAAGCTTTCTTT. Amino acids: CASREQGSAVGEAFF.

This clone appeared a few times. The sample contains more than one DNA sequence encoding this CDR3. This sequence joins TRBV7-9 and TRBJ2-7; 8 bases are shared with TRBD2. The germline V gene encodes CDR1 SEHNR and CDR2 FQNEAQ (reference sequence). V dropped 2 bases and J dropped 3; count of bases not matched to a gene: 3. The CDR3 spans 14 residues. DNA of the CDR3: TGTGCCAGCAGCTTAAGCGGGGGCGGCTACGAGCAGTACTTC. This translates into CASSLSGGGYEQYF.

This clone was counted between two and nine times. The gene calls are TRBV11-2 and TRBJ2-4, with D tentatively TRBD1 (6 bases). Germline CDR1 SGHAT, CDR2 FQNNGV. Trimming cost V 5 bases and J 7 bases, with 9 bases left between them. The CDR3 is 12 amino acids. CDR3 amino acids: CASSPQGNIQYF. The CDR3 DNA reads as TGTGCCAGCAGCCCTCAGGGGAACATTCAGTACTTC. The entire variable domain, with the rest obtained from reference TRBV11-2 and TRBJ2-4, is as follows: EAGVAQSPRYKIIEKRQSVAFWCNPISGHATLYWYQQILGQGPKLLIQFQNNGVVDDSQLPKDRFSAERLKGVDSTLKIQPAKLEDSAVYLCASSPQGNIQYFGAGTRLSVL.

This chain links TRBV14 with TRBJ2-7, with 9 bases identical to TRBD2. The CDR3 has 15 amino acids. Germline loops: CDR1 SGHDN, CDR2 FVKESK. The V gene end was trimmed by 4 bases and the J gene end by 6 bases; junction bases not matched to a gene: 10. CDR3 sequence: CASSPPTAGGREQYF. For the CDR3, the DNA is TGTGCCAGCAGCCCACCCACTGCGGGGGGGCGCGAGCAGTACTTC. The full variable domain, completed using reference TRBV14 and TRBJ2-7, is EAGVTQFPSHSVIEKGQTVTLRCDPISGHDNLYWYRRVMGKEIKFLLHFVKESKQDESGMPNNRFLAERTGGTYSTLKVQPAELEDSGVYFCASSPPTAGGREQYFGPGTRLTVT.

Only a few counts were recorded for this clone. V and J are TRBV7-2 and TRBJ2-1; TRBD2 matches at 14 bases. The length of the CDR3 is 15 residues. Germline CDR1 is SGHTA and CDR2 is FQGNSA. J lost 9 bases, V lost 4 bases, and 5 bases had no gene match. The CDR3 spells CASSSRLAGGSEQFF. The CDR3 coding sequence is TGTGCCAGCAGCTCCCGACTAGCGGGGGGGAGTGAGCAGTTCTTC.